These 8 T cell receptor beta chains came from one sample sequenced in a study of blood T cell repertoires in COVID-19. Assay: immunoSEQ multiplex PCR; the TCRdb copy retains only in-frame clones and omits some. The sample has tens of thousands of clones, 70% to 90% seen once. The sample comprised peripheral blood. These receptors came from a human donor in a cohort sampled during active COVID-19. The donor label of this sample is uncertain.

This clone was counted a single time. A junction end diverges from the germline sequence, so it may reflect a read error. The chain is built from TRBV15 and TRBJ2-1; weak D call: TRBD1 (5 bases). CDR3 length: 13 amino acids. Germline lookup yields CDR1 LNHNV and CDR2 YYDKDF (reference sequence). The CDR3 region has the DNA TGTGCCACCAGCAGACAGGGCTACGATGAGCAGTTCTTC. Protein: CATSRQGYDEQFF.

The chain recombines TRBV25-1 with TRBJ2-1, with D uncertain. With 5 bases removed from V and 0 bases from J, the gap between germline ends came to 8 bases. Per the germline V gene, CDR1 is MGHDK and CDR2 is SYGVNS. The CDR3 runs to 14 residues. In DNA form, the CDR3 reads TGTGCCAGCAGTCCACAGAGCTCCTACAATGAGCAGTTCTTC. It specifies CASSPQSSYNEQFF.

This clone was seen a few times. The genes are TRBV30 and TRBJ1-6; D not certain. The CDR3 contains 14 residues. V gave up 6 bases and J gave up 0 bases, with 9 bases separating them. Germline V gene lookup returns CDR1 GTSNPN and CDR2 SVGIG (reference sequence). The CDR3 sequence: CACHGFSYNSPLHF. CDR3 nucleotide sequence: TGTGCCTGCCACGGGTTCTCCTATAATTCACCCCTCCACTTT.

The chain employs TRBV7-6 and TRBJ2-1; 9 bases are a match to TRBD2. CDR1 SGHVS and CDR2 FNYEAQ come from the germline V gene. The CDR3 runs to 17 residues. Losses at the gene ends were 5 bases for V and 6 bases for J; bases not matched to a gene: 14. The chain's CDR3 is CASSPRGTGTSSNEQFF. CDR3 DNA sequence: TGTGCCAGCAGCCCGAGGGGGACCGGGACTAGCTCCAATGAGCAGTTCTTC.

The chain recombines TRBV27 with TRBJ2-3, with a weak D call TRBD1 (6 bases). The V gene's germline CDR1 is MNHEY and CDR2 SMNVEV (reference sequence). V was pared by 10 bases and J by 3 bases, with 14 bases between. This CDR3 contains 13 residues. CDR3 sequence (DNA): TGTGCCACCGGACAGATTGCAACAGATACGCAGTATTTT. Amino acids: CATGQIATDTQYF.

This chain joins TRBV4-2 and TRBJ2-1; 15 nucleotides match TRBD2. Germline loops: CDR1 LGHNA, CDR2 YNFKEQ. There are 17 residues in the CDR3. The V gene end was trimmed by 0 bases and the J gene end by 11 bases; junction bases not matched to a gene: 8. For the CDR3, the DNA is TGTGCCAGCAGCCAAGATTCCGGGACTAGCGGGAGGTCGAAGCAGTTCTTC. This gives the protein CASSQDSGTSGRSKQFF.

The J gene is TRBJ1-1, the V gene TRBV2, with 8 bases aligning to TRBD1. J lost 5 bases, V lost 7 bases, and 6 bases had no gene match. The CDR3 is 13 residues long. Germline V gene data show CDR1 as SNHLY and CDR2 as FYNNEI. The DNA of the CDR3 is TGTGCCAGCACTCAGGGGGCTTGGACTGAAGCTTTCTTT. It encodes CASTQGAWTEAFF.

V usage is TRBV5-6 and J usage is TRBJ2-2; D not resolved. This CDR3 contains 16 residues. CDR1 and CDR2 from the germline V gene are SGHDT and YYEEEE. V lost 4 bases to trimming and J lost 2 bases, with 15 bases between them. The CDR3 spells CASSREVGPNTGELFF. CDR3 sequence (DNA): TGTGCCAGCAGCCGCGAAGTGGGCCCCAACACCGGGGAGCTGTTTTTT.